The subject of this entry is one TCR beta chain. This clone was counted only a few times. It has no known antigen specificity. There are no base qualities to consult, and no much larger clone falls within one base. This specimen comes from a study of beta chain features in type 1 diabetes (dated by TCRdb to 2016 to 2018). Some background on the complete study: Mean age, gender distribution, total cell number and subset yield were not different between patients and healthy donors. Naive and central memory subsets were obtained from all 28 donors, but regulatory and stem cell-like memory subsets were isolated from only 8 patients and about eight healthy donors. Across all samples, approximately 100 million sorted cells were examined, and cell number per subset correlated strongly with RNA yield. The study compared TCRB repertoires of sorted circulating CD4+ T cell subsets between recently diagnosed type 1 diabetes patients and matched healthy donors.

Each donor gave one peripheral blood draw, roughly 0.12 L on average, collected into heparinised tubes. A BD FACSAria II was used to sort naive, central memory, regulatory and stem cell-like memory CD4+ T cells with a panel that included CD45RO, CCR7, CD25, CD127, CD95 and CD27. Purity was above 95% for every sorted population. Right away, PBMCs were isolated by Lymphoprep density gradient centrifugation and were stained directly, with no culture step. To minimize batch effects, samples were stained and sorted in pairs, one healthy donor with one patient per experiment. What the study reported, not specific to this receptor: PCR might favor shorter templates, but patient and control samples were amplified and corrected together, so any skew would affect both groups equally. At VDJ recombination sites, patients with type 1 diabetes made fewer insertions and deleted more nucleotides, a pattern implying thymic rearrangement abnormalities. Naive, central memory and regulatory TCRB repertoires appeared to be more similar among patients than among healthy donors. Sequencing cDNA rather than genomic DNA could over-represent highly expressing activated cells, although activation and CD3 levels did not differ between groups. In all four CD4+ subsets, TCRB CDR3 length was moderately but significantly shorter in type 1 diabetes patients. HLA sub-analyses involved small numbers of individuals, so any influence of HLA type on TCRB rearrangement remained unresolved.

The entire amount of isolated RNA was reverse transcribed using the High Capacity cDNA Reverse Transcription Kit, so the sequenced TCRB transcripts were expressed ones. Naive, central memory and regulatory T cell samples underwent deep immunoSEQ sequencing, averaging roughly 3.5 million total reads per sample. Sorted cells were lysed in RLT buffer, and RNA was extracted using DNase-treated RNeasy Micro or Mini kits according to cell number. To prevent cross-contamination, each cell subset was processed individually, whereas patient and healthy donor samples were processed jointly. The immunoSEQ multiplex PCR was used to amplify TCRB sequences from cDNA, generating 87-bp fragments that spanned the CDR3 region. Sequencing of the amplicons was done on the Illumina HiSeq platform. The authors' pipeline ran thus. Synthetic template baselines were used to correct PCR bias computationally, reads within Hamming distance 2 were collapsed together, and singletons that could not be merged were discarded. Reads were aligned to IMGT to assign V, D and J genes, CDR3 length, and insertions or deletions at six rearrangement sites. Within each subset, clonotype counts were normalized to the number of sorted cells before true diversity and Gini coefficients were calculated with the tcR R package. Repertoire sharing was quantified using the overlap coefficient calculated on TCRB nucleotide sequences. Out-of-frame TCRB sequences from naive cells were analyzed as a proxy for the pre-selection repertoire. Sourced from immuneACCESS, this table was stored by TCRdb with only in-frame sequences that have V and J called. A share of the clones is absent; for the studies checked, an unresolved V gene accounts for under half, and the remainder has no known explanation. V, J and clone size were drawn from that table, and D and trimming were deduced from the DNA. This sample has 120,000 to 150,000 clones in its table, and 8.5% to 12% of those were observed once. The biggest ten clones account for 1% to 1.5% of the sample.

CDR1 and CDR2, per the germline V gene, are MNHEY and SVGAGI. The germline V end is reduced by 0 bases and the J end by 8 bases; junction bases left unmatched: 0. From the cysteine through the phenylalanine, the CDR3 covers 14 amino acids. Just CDR3 DNA is preserved here, 42 bases in frame from base 1. This receptor was obtained from a young man in good health. Sequenced: naive CD4+ T cells from blood. The cell subset or site label, read with the paper, signifies: true naive CD4+ T cells. Rearrangement joined TRBV6-5 to TRBJ1-6; TRBD1 lines up with 8 middle nucleotides. The CDR3 sequence is CASSYSTGDSPLHF. The nucleotide sequence is TGTGCCAGCAGTTACTCGACAGGGGATTCACCCCTCCACTTT.